Shown below are 5 T cell receptor beta chains from a single sample sequenced in a study of blood T cells in healthy people across ages. It was with a sample-barcoded 5' primer and a J-beta primer mix that a second PCR of roughly 6 to 12 cycles was run. TCRdb independently ran MiXCR on the 5' RACE reads; one entry per CDR3 protein. The profile shows over 550,000 distinct CDR3 sequences, 25% to 30% of them singletons. The sample consisted of blood. The receptor source for this set is a woman older than 75 in good health.

The chain links TRBV6-2 or TRBV6-3 to TRBJ1-1, with 11 bases lining up with TRBD1. Germline-derived CDR1 and CDR2 are MNHEY and SVGEGT. The CDR3 is 16 residues long. V was clipped by 1 base and J by 6 bases; unmatched bases: 7. In DNA form, the CDR3 reads TGTGCCAGCAGTTACTTCCGCGGGACAGGGGGTGCTGAAGCTTTCTTT. It translates to CASSYFRGTGGAEAFF.

J is TRBJ2-7 and V is TRBV5-1; D possibly matches TRBD1 or TRBD2 (5 bases each). The J call may be mistaken, given a closer DNA end match to TRBJ2-4. The CDR3 length is 14 residues. Germline CDR1 is SGHRS and CDR2 is YFSETQ. The CDR3 bases are TGCGCCAGCAGCGGGGGTGGGGTGGAAAACATTCAGTACTTC. Translation gives CASSGGGVENIQYF.

This clonotype was counted at least ten times. CDR3 DNA: TGTGCCAGCACCCCCGGCCTTGAGCGGGGGCTCCTACATGAGCAGTTCTTC. It codes for CASTPGLERGLLHEQFF. This rearrangement joins TRBV6-1 to TRBJ2-1; 8 bases are shared with TRBD2. The CDR3 is 17 residues long. V shed 7 bases, J shed 8 bases, and the junction held 19 bases outside the gene matches. From germline, CDR1 is MNHNS and CDR2 SASEGT.

This clonotype was recorded many times. The chain recombines TRBV29-1 with TRBJ2-5; maybe TRBD2 (6 bases). CDR3 length equals 15 residues. Germline values: CDR1 SQVTM, CDR2 ANQGSEA. V was cut by 1 base and J by 1 base, with 13 bases left in between. CDR3: CSVEGPGLSQETQYF. DNA for the CDR3: TGCAGCGTTGAAGGGCCGGGACTGAGCCAAGAGACCCAGTACTTC. The variable domain in full, completed from reference TRBV29-1 and TRBJ2-5, reads SAVISQKPSRDICQRGTSLTIQCQVDSQVTMMFWYRQQPGQSLTLIATANQGSEATYESGFVIDKFPISRPNLTFSTLTVSNMSPEDSSIYLCSVEGPGLSQETQYFGPGTRLLVL.

This clonotype came up many times. The chain carries TRBV5-1 and TRBJ2-1, with D hard to call. Trimming took off 3 bases at V and 7 bases at J, with 17 bases between the two ends. Germline assignment: CDR1 SGHRS and CDR2 YFSETQ. The CDR3 extends over 15 amino acids. The CDR3 here is CASSYTVPIGNEQFF. CDR3 in DNA: TGCGCCAGCAGCTACACAGTCCCGATAGGGAATGAGCAGTTCTTC.